These 32 T cell receptor beta chains originate from one sample sequenced in a study of T cell repertoires in cytomegalovirus infection. TCRdb re-called the reads with MiXCR, one entry per CDR3 protein. The sample has roughly 860,000 distinct CDR3 sequences, about 33% seen once; the top ten hold around an eighth. Antigens for these TCRs are unknown. This specimen was cultured CD8+ T cells from PBMCs, taken from culture after CMV antigen stimulation. The receptor set was obtained from a human donor in good health (CMV status not recorded). Some clones in this sample may be carry-over from other donors' samples.

J is TRBJ1-1 and V is TRBV12-3 or TRBV12-4; TRBD1 might be the D (5 bases). CDR3 length: 14 amino acids. V was pared by 3 bases and J by 1 base, with 9 bases between. CDR3 nucleotides: TGTGCCAGCAGTTTTGCGGGACCGAACACTGAAGCTTTCTTT. Its protein is CASSFAGPNTEAFF.

The V gene is TRBV12-3 or TRBV12-4, the J gene TRBJ2-5; D ambiguous. The CDR3 loop spans 14 amino acids. V lost 7 bases and J lost 4, with 16 bases in between. CDR3 region: CASKEVPPAETQYF. The CDR3 bases are TGTGCCAGCAAAGAAGTCCCCCCGGCAGAGACCCAGTACTTC.

This clonotype was found many times. DNA for the CDR3: TGTGCTAGTGGTTTGGTACAGGGCACCACTTATAGCAATCAGCCCCAGCATTTT. This gives the protein CASGLVQGTTYSNQPQHF. This chain connects TRBV12-5 to TRBJ1-5; D may be TRBD1 (6 bases). The CDR3 sequence is 18 residues long. The germline CDR1 and CDR2 sequences are LGHNT and FRNRAP. Trimming removed 0 bases from V and 0 bases from J, with 15 bases in between. The variable domain in full, with the rest retrieved from reference TRBV12-5 and TRBJ1-5, is DARVTQTPRHKVTEMGQEVTMRCQPILGHNTVFWYRQTMMQGLELLAYFRNRAPLDDSGMPKDRFSAEMPDATLATLKIQPSEPRDSAVYFCASGLVQGTTYSNQPQHFGDGTRLSIL.

This chain joins TRBV4-1 and TRBJ2-1, with 8 positions matching TRBD1. Germline loops: CDR1 MGHRA, CDR2 YSYEKL. The CDR3 is 16 residues long. V shed 3 bases and J 2 bases; nucleotides not matched to a gene: 6. The CDR3 region is CASSQALGQAYNEQFF. In DNA, the CDR3 is TGCGCCAGCAGCCAGGCTTTGGGACAGGCCTACAATGAGCAGTTCTTC.

The chain carries TRBV6-8 and TRBJ2-2; D might be TRBD1 (6 bases). This CDR3 spans 15 amino acids. Germline CDR1 and CDR2: MNHGY and SAAAGT. Trimming removed 4 bases at V and 7 bases at J, with 16 bases between. The CDR3 DNA reads as TGTGCCAGCAGTTCTGCAGGGGCGAGCGGCGGGGAGCTGTTTTTT. It yields the protein CASSSAGASGGELFF.

The V gene is TRBV5-5, the J gene TRBJ2-1; D perhaps matches TRBD1 (6 bases). CDR1 and CDR2 (germline): SGHKS, YYEKEE (reference sequence). The CDR3 extends over 13 amino acids. Trimming shortened V by 4 bases and J by 5 bases, and 10 bases separated the two germline ends. The CDR3, as DNA: TGTGCCAGCAGCCTACAGGGAGACAATGAGCAGTTCTTC. Protein: CASSLQGDNEQFF. Drawing the rest from reference TRBV5-5 and TRBJ2-1, the complete variable domain is DAGVTQSPTHLIKTRGQQVTLRCSPISGHKSVSWYQQVLGQGPQFIFQYYEKEERGRGNFPDRFSARQFPNYSSELNVNALLLGDSALYLCASSLQGDNEQFFGPGTRLTVL.

This sequence joins TRBV4-3 and TRBJ1-6, with 9 positions matching TRBD1. From germline, CDR1 is LGHNA and CDR2 YSLEER. This CDR3 contains 15 residues. With 0 bases clipped from V and 6 bases from J, the junction kept 0 bases outside the gene matches. CDR3 residues: CASSQEGQGNSPLHF. CDR3 nucleotides: TGCGCCAGCAGCCAAGAGGGACAGGGTAATTCACCCCTCCACTTT.

This clonotype has more than one count but fewer than ten. The rearrangement links TRBV4-1 to TRBJ2-7, with TRBD1 as a possible D gene (6 bases). This CDR3 spans 15 amino acids. V lost 0 bases, J lost 3 bases, and 12 bases lay in between. Germline CDR1 reads MGHRA; CDR2 reads YSYEKL. CDR3 loop: CASSQDPGRGYEQYF. In DNA form, the CDR3 reads TGCGCCAGCAGCCAAGATCCGGGCAGGGGCTACGAGCAGTACTTC.

This clonotype was found a few times. The chain combines TRBV19 with TRBJ2-7; D not certain. The CDR3 extends over 14 amino acids. Germline CDR1 LNHDA, CDR2 SQIVND (reference sequence). Trimming took off 5 bases at V and 4 bases at J, with 15 bases between the two ends. CDR3 DNA: TGTGCCAGTAGTTGGAATGGGCCCTCATACGAGCAGTACTTC. This encodes CASSWNGPSYEQYF.

J is TRBJ1-2 and V is TRBV6-5; D is perhaps TRBD1 (5 bases). V was clipped by 0 bases and J by 3 bases, with 20 bases between them. CDR1 and CDR2 (germline): MNHEY, SVGAGI. This CDR3 contains 18 residues. CDR3 loop: CASSYSQYYRREDYGYTF. CDR3 in DNA: TGTGCCAGCAGTTACTCCCAATACTATCGCAGGGAAGACTATGGCTACACCTTC.

The V and J genes are TRBV6-2 or TRBV6-3 and TRBJ2-7, with D tentatively TRBD1 (6 bases). The CDR3 length is 14 residues. Trimming pared 6 bases from V and 5 bases from J, leaving 17 bases between. Germline CDR1 and CDR2: MNHEY and SVGEGT. The CDR3 DNA reads as TGTGCCAGCAGCCCCGAGGGGGAGTGGAACGAGCAGTACGTC. This encodes CASSPEGEWNEQYV.

With regard to this clonotype: This could be a read error, since a much larger clone is one nucleotide away. The V and J genes are TRBV27 and TRBJ2-5, with D unresolved. CDR1 is MNHEY and CDR2 is SMNVEV in the germline V gene (reference sequence). CDR3 length equals 15 residues. The CDR3 DNA sequence: TGTGCCAACAGTCCACTTCTGGGCCGACAAGAGACCCAGTACTTC. It is translated as CANSPLLGRQETQYF.

V gene TRBV29-1 combines with J gene TRBJ2-1, with D perhaps matching TRBD1 or TRBD2 (5 bases each). This CDR3 is 13 amino acids long. Germline V gene lookup returns CDR1 SQVTM and CDR2 ANQGSEA. The V and J ends lost 2 bases and 8 bases respectively, with 13 bases between them. This chain's CDR3 is CSVETPGGDEQFF. The DNA for the CDR3 is TGCAGCGTTGAAACTCCTGGGGGAGATGAGCAGTTCTTC.

By frequency in the sample, this clonotype is medium-sized. The J gene is TRBJ2-1, the V gene TRBV7-8; 11 bases line up with TRBD2. V gave up 5 bases and J gave up 7 bases; unmatched junction bases: 10. Germline V CDR1 and CDR2: SGHVS, FQNEAQ. The CDR3 totals 16 residues. The CDR3 DNA follows: TGTGCCAGCAGCCCCGGAGCTAGCGGGGGGTATAATGAGCAGTTCTTC. This sequence encodes CASSPGASGGYNEQFF.

The rearrangement links TRBV24-1 to TRBJ2-4; D is perhaps TRBD1 (5 bases). V was cut by 10 bases and J by 4 bases, with 19 bases left in between. Germline CDR1 KGHDR, CDR2 SFDVKD. CDR3 size: 15 residues. Here the CDR3 reads CATPFRAPPKNIQYF. The CDR3 bases are TGTGCCACTCCTTTCAGGGCGCCCCCGAAAAACATTCAGTACTTC.

The chain joins TRBV27 to TRBJ2-7, with 12 bases identical to TRBD2. Germline V CDR1 and CDR2: MNHEY, SMNVEV (reference sequence). The CDR3 covers 16 residues. V trimming: 6 bases; J trimming: 3 bases; junction bases outside the gene matches: 9. The CDR3 region has the DNA TGTGCCAGCAGGGGCTACGGACTAGCGGGGATCTACGAGCAGTACTTC. Translated, it gives CASRGYGLAGIYEQYF.

This chain connects TRBV4-3 to TRBJ2-3; tentative D call: TRBD2 (7 bases). The CDR3 extends over 15 amino acids. The germline CDR1 and CDR2 sequences are LGHNA and YSLEER. Trimming pared 0 bases from V and 5 bases from J, leaving 12 bases between. CDR3 DNA sequence: TGCGCCAGCAGCCAAGACAGGGGCGGGGGAGATACGCAGTATTTT. It translates to CASSQDRGGGDTQYF.

This clonotype was picked up many times. For the CDR3, the DNA is TGTGCCAGCAGTTTAGAGGCGGGGGGCTACACAGATACGCAGTATTTT. Protein product: CASSLEAGGYTDTQYF. This chain joins TRBV12-3 or TRBV12-4 and TRBJ2-3; 8 nucleotides align to TRBD2. V lost 1 base, J lost 2 bases, and 5 bases stayed unmatched. The CDR3 runs to 16 residues.

CDR3 bases: TGTGCCAGCAGCCCGTTACCGGGGGTGTGGGGGGCCAACGTCCTGACTTTC. This codes for CASSPLPGVWGANVLTF. The V call is TRBV7-3, the J call TRBJ2-6, with D perhaps TRBD2 (6 bases). V lost 5 bases to trimming and J lost 4 bases, with 18 bases between them. The CDR3 covers 17 residues. Per germline, CDR1 SGHTA and CDR2 FQGTGA.

This chain links TRBV6-8 with TRBJ2-5; D is unresolved. The V end was cut by 6 bases, the J end by 2 bases, with 13 bases between. The CDR3 covers 14 residues. Germline assignment: CDR1 MNHGY and CDR2 SAAAGT. CDR3 DNA: TGTGCCAGCAGCTCCACTAACACTCAAGAGACCCAGTACTTC. It yields the protein CASSSTNTQETQYF.

The chain carries TRBV5-4 and TRBJ1-2; 7 nucleotides line up with TRBD1. Germline loops: CDR1 SGHNT, CDR2 YYREEE (reference sequence). V gave up 4 bases and J gave up 7 bases; unmatched junction bases: 16. The CDR3 covers 16 residues. The CDR3 loop reads CASSAPGQRSSSGYTF. The CDR3 nucleotides are TGTGCCAGCAGCGCCCCGGGACAGCGATCTTCTAGTGGCTACACCTTC.

This chain joins TRBV7-9 and TRBJ2-7, with D unclear. Germline V lookup: CDR1 SEHNR, CDR2 FQNEAQ (reference sequence). This CDR3 region has 13 residues. The V gene lost 1 base and the J gene lost 3 bases, with 7 bases spanning the gap. The CDR3: CASSLEPFYEQYV. The CDR3 bases are TGTGCCAGCAGCTTAGAACCGTTCTACGAGCAGTACGTC.

The genes are TRBV6-6 and TRBJ1-1, with 9 positions matching TRBD1. Germline loops: CDR1 MNHNY, CDR2 SVGAGI (reference sequence). The CDR3 runs to 15 residues. With 6 bases clipped from V and 7 bases from J, the junction kept 12 bases outside the gene matches. This chain's CDR3 is CASSSFLTGGDEAFF. The CDR3 bases are TGTGCCAGCAGCTCCTTCCTGACAGGGGGGGATGAAGCTTTCTTT.

This clonotype was seen repeatedly, ten times or more. The chain links TRBV7-2 to TRBJ1-5; no clear D. This CDR3 is 13 amino acids long. Germline values: CDR1 SGHTA, CDR2 FQGNSA. The V end was cut by 7 bases, the J end by 7 bases, with 14 bases between. CDR3 DNA sequence: TGTGCCAGCACCCTTACGCGGTCCCAGCCCCAGCATTTT. It codes for CASTLTRSQPQHF.

This clonotype was recorded a few times. The J gene is TRBJ2-1, the V gene TRBV6-5, with D maybe TRBD2 (5 bases). The V end lost 0 bases, the J end lost 2 bases, and 11 bases lay between the germline ends. This CDR3 is 16 amino acids long. Germline-derived CDR1 and CDR2 are MNHEY and SVGAGI. CDR3 loop: CASSYSSALAYNEQFF. The CDR3 bases are TGTGCCAGCAGTTACTCTAGCGCCCTCGCCTACAATGAGCAGTTCTTC.

This clonotype was counted ten times or more. The genes are TRBV7-2 and TRBJ2-2; D unclear. Looked up from germline, CDR1 is SGHTA and CDR2 is FQGNSA. The CDR3 totals 13 residues. Trimming removed 5 bases from V and 6 bases from J, with 10 bases in between. The CDR3 reads CASSPDTAGELFF. The CDR3 nucleotides are TGTGCCAGCAGCCCCGACACGGCCGGGGAGCTGTTTTTT.

This chain links TRBV29-1 with TRBJ2-1; TRBD1 matches 8 bases. With 6 bases clipped from V and 12 bases from J, the junction kept 4 bases outside the gene matches. Germline V gene data show CDR1 as SQVTM and CDR2 as ANQGSEA. The CDR3 consists of 10 residues. The CDR3 reads CSVTGTGQFF. CDR3 nucleotides: TGCAGCGTAACCGGGACAGGGCAGTTCTTC.

The chain couples TRBV7-3 to TRBJ1-2, with 10 bases identical to TRBD1. J gave up 12 bases and V 6 bases, and 13 bases lay outside the gene matches. The germline gives CDR1 SGHTA, CDR2 FQGTGA. The CDR3 extends over 14 amino acids. The CDR3 sequence is CASSPPGQGQEDTF. Written as DNA, the CDR3 is TGTGCCAGCAGTCCCCCGGGACAGGGGCAGGAGGACACCTTC.

There are many counts of this clonotype. The genes are TRBV7-9 and TRBJ1-4, with unresolved D. CDR3 length: 14 residues. The germline V gene encodes CDR1 SEHNR and CDR2 FQNEAQ (reference sequence). V lost 3 bases and J lost 6, with 11 bases in between. For the CDR3, the DNA is TGTGCCAGCAGCTTTACAGTGACTTATGAAAAACTGTTTTTT. Residues: CASSFTVTYEKLFF.

The rearrangement uses TRBV7-9 and TRBJ1-4, with 8 nucleotides matching TRBD1. In germline, CDR1 is SEHNR, CDR2 FQNEAQ (reference sequence). The V and J ends lost 4 bases and 10 bases, in that order; junction bases with no gene match: 26. The CDR3 runs 20 residues. The CDR3 nucleotides are TGTGCCAGCAGCTCTAATAAAGCGGAAGATCTTGGGACAGGTTTCCGAAAACTGTTTTTT. Translated: CASSSNKAEDLGTGFRKLFF.

There are a few counts of this clonotype. The V gene is TRBV12-3 or TRBV12-4, the J gene TRBJ1-2; 8 nucleotides match TRBD1. V was clipped by 0 bases and J by 4 bases; unmatched bases: 7. The CDR3 loop spans 16 amino acids. The CDR3 coding sequence is TGTGCCAGCAGTTTAGCGTCGGACAGGGTGCTCTATGGCTACACCTTC. It codes for CASSLASDRVLYGYTF.

This clonotype was seen repeatedly, ten times or more. The genes are TRBV10-3 and TRBJ2-1; D is perhaps TRBD1 (5 bases). V shed 6 bases and J shed 0 bases, with 6 bases lying between them. CDR1 and CDR2 (germline): ENHRY, SYGVKD. CDR3 length: 13 residues. The CDR3 DNA follows: TGTGCCATCAGAGACAGCTCCTACAATGAGCAGTTCTTC. It is translated as CAIRDSSYNEQFF.